This T cell receptor (beta chain) was identified during a study of identical twins (dated by TCRdb to 2015 to 2016). Describing the broader study: To test whether fetal clonotypes persist, the study used deep sequencing on TCR alpha and beta repertoires from monozygotic twins, unrelated adults of various ages, and cord blood. To rule out contamination, the twin experiments were replicated at different times with different library preparation protocols.

CDR1 and CDR2 are read off the germline V gene (reference sequence) as DFQATT and SNEGSKA. From cysteine to phenylalanine, the CDR3 is 15 amino acids long. CDR3 DNA only is kept here, 45 bases in frame from base 1. The junction shows trimming of 5 bases on V and 0 bases on J, and the gene matches do not reach 7 bases of it. Receptors were amplified or captured by 5' RACE. Sequenced on an Illumina HiSeq 2000. Template switching introduced a universal primer binding site; the final cDNA contained a unique molecular identifier, enabling accurate counting of TCR cDNA molecules. First-strand cDNA for TCR alpha and beta chains was synthesized from specific primers in the conserved constant-segment region. To control for contamination, every cDNA library carried two barcodes: a SMART-Mk sample barcode plus Illumina barcodes. TruSeq adapter sequences, together with Illumina sample barcodes, were added in two successive PCR steps. TCR alpha and beta cDNA libraries were sequenced on the Illumina HiSeq platform with custom primers. Turning to the authors' computational methods: MiGEC was used to process raw reads and extract unique molecular identifiers, and MiXCR was used to find CDR3 positions. For each individual, recombination models were inferred using an EM algorithm with the repgenHMM and IGoR tools. The analysis of shared clonotypes was done with the tcR package in R, with sharing normalized by the product of cloneset sizes. To study raw recombination without the effects of thymic and clonal selection, out-of-frame nonproductive sequences were analyzed. TCRdb applied fastp at Q25 and MiXCR to the public reads, then kept only in-frame beta chains. One record per CDR3 amino acid sequence lists the most common genes and DNA. The V and J calls follow TCRdb's processing rather than the paper's. This sample lists 350,000 to 400,000 distinct CDR3 sequences; about 9% were detected once. About 8.1% of the sample is taken by the ten largest.

This clonotype turned up a few times. Its antigen has not been determined. Base qualities were left out, and no much larger clone turns up one base away. Only healthy Caucasian donors were included. The researchers also sequenced three unrelated adults who were not twins: a male aged 18 to 30, a male aged 50 to 60, and a female aged 50 to 60. Using Miltenyi CD45RO+ enrichment and human naive T-cell isolation kits, memory (CD45RO+) and naive T cells were isolated from PBMC. Results the study describes overall, beyond this receptor: Compared with coincidental sharing between unrelated individuals, an excess of low generation-probability sequences was observed among out-of-frame TCR alpha sequences shared between twins. Conclusions relied on cross-sectional statistical analysis, since the same donors could not be followed over many years. Invariant T cells such as MAIT and iNKT could partly confound zero-insertion analyses, although diverse VJ usage argued against such confounding for most clonotypes. A weaker excess of twin sharing was found in beta out-of-frame sequences because the signal-to-noise ratio was lowered by fewer shared sequences. Recombination models systematically underestimated out-of-frame TCR alpha sharing in monozygotic twins but agreed with sharing between unrelated individuals. Fewer insertions were carried by abundant cord blood beta clonotypes; a weaker similar trend was observed in young adult naive repertoires, while no such trend was observed in memory repertoires.

Sequencing was performed on naive T cells sorted from blood. In the paper's terms, the cell subset or site label means: cells isolated with a human naive T-cell isolation kit. This clonotype was obtained from a woman aged 50 to 65 in good health. This chain is built from TRBV20-1 and TRBJ2-1; 7 bases in the junction line up with TRBD1. CDR3 region: CSAPGTADSYNEQFF. In nucleotide form, the sequence is TGCAGTGCTCCGGGGACAGCCGACTCCTACAATGAGCAGTTCTTC.